Shown below are 5 T cell receptor beta chains from a single sample sequenced in a study of high-grade serous ovarian cancer treatment subgroups. Tumor samples were taken before definitive surgery or chemotherapy. TCRdb's copy holds only in-frame clones and misses some; the assay was immunoSEQ multiplex PCR. The data contain 2,500 to 3,500 clones, under 80% of them singletons. Sequenced material: tumor tissue. These receptors originate from a human donor with high-grade serous ovarian cancer.

This clone was observed a handful of times. The chain uses TRBV4-2 and TRBJ1-2; 7 nucleotides match TRBD1. The CDR3 sequence is 15 residues long. The V gene end was trimmed by 6 bases and the J gene end by 3 bases; junction bases not matched to a gene: 10. Per germline, CDR1 LGHNA and CDR2 YNFKEQ. DNA for the CDR3: TGTGCCAGCAGGCTTTCGGCCACAGGGGACTATGGCTACACCTTC. Translated: CASRLSATGDYGYTF.

The rearrangement joins TRBV27 to TRBJ2-7; 11 nucleotides match TRBD1. The CDR3 consists of 14 residues. Germline loops: CDR1 MNHEY, CDR2 SMNVEV (reference sequence). V trimming: 5 bases; J trimming: 3 bases; junction bases outside the gene matches: 3. Written as DNA, the CDR3 is TGTGCCAGCAGTCCCGGGACAGGGGGCTACGAGCAGTACTTC. Translating gives CASSPGTGGYEQYF.

CDR3 sequence reads: CASGRVGETQYF. CDR3 DNA sequence: TGCGCCAGCGGCCGGGTAGGAGAGACCCAGTACTTC. The chain uses TRBV5-1 and TRBJ2-5; D is ambiguous. CDR1 is SGHRS, CDR2 YFSETQ, per germline. Trimming stripped 7 bases from V and 4 bases from J, with 11 bases between. The CDR3 has 12 residues.

This sequence joins TRBV27 and TRBJ1-2; weak D call: TRBD1 (6 bases). The germline CDR1 and CDR2 sequences are MNHEY and SMNVEV (reference sequence). The CDR3 loop spans 15 amino acids. V was shortened by 4 bases and J by 4 bases, with 16 bases between the two germline ends. The CDR3 spells CASSSAYRVAYGYTF. The DNA of the CDR3 is TGTGCCAGCAGTTCCGCTTACAGGGTGGCCTATGGCTACACCTTC.

V is TRBV6-6 and J is TRBJ1-3, with D unclear. Per the germline V gene, CDR1 is MNHNY and CDR2 is SVGAGI (reference sequence). The length of the CDR3 is 14 residues. V shed 2 bases and J shed 4 bases, with 9 bases lying between them. CDR3 protein: CASSYTEAGNTIYF. The CDR3 bases are TGTGCCAGCAGTTACACTGAGGCCGGAAACACCATATATTTT.